This T cell receptor (beta chain) was recorded in a study of identical twins' blood T cells. The overall study: Roughly twelve libraries, six alpha and six beta, gave about 50 million reads.

Each TCR cDNA library carried sample-specific barcodes on both ends. TCRdb reprocessed the 5' RACE reads with MiXCR, giving one entry per CDR3 protein. The data hold roughly 340,000 distinct CDR3 sequences, with roughly 31% observed a single time. Reared together, all three twin pairs probably met the same infectious agents and vaccines. There are 14 residues in the CDR3. Germline loops: CDR1 DFQATT, CDR2 SNEGSKA (reference sequence). V lost 3 bases to trimming and J lost 3 bases; unmatched junction nucleotides: 5. The chain links TRBV20-1 to TRBJ1-5; TRBD1 matches 7 bases. The sequence derives from a woman aged 18 to 49 in good health. The sequencing input was PBMCs. CDR3 in amino acids: CSARGGTVNQPQHF. CDR3 nucleotide sequence: TGCAGTGCTAGGGGGGGGACAGTCAATCAGCCCCAGCATTTT.